A single sample is the source of the 21 T cell receptor beta chains below, sequenced in a study of T cells in Graves' hyperthyroidism and ophthalmopathy. RNA transcripts gave rise to amplified TCR beta CDR3 regions. RT-PCR in the first round (using the HTBI primer set) targeted the TCR CDR3. Each CDR3 protein gets one entry after TCRdb re-called the multiplex PCR reads with MiXCR. Altogether a few hundred thousand distinct CDR3 sequences are present, just over 45% being singletons, with the ten largest covering around 20%. The material sequenced was peripheral blood or thyroid tissue (not recorded which). These receptors were collected from an adult woman with Graves' disease, either hyperthyroidism or ophthalmopathy (not recorded which).

In its sample, this clonotype was seen many times. The CDR3 here is CASAPTGVPYEQYF. DNA for the CDR3: TGTGCCAGCGCCCCGACGGGAGTGCCCTACGAGCAGTACTTC. J is TRBJ2-7 and V is TRBV12-3 or TRBV12-4, with a possible D match to TRBD2 (6 bases). V lost 8 bases, J lost 2 bases, and 16 bases lay in between. The CDR3 is 14 amino acids.

This clonotype has a count of ten or more. This chain joins TRBV27 and TRBJ1-1, with D unclear. The V gene's germline CDR1 is MNHEY and CDR2 SMNVEV (reference sequence). CDR3 length: 12 residues. Trimming took 4 bases from V and 8 from J, leaving 11 bases between them. CDR3: CASSSSTLEAFF. Written as DNA, the CDR3 is TGTGCCAGCAGTTCGTCGACCTTAGAAGCTTTCTTT.

This chain uses TRBV28 with TRBJ1-5, with 10 positions matching TRBD1. The V gene's germline CDR1 is MDHEN and CDR2 SYDVKM. This CDR3 is 17 amino acids long. The V gene end was trimmed by 6 bases and the J gene end by 2 bases; junction bases not matched to a gene: 10. For the CDR3, the DNA is TGTGCCAGCAGATACTGGGACAGGGGTTTGGGCAATCAGCCCCAGCATTTT. It codes for CASRYWDRGLGNQPQHF.

V gene TRBV19 combines with J gene TRBJ1-2; D is undetermined. Trimming took 5 bases from V and 7 from J, leaving 17 bases between them. The germline V gene has CDR1 LNHDA and CDR2 SQIVND (reference sequence). CDR3 size: 14 residues. The CDR3 here is CASSPRAASPGYTF. In DNA, the CDR3 is TGTGCCAGTAGTCCGCGGGCCGCCAGTCCTGGCTACACCTTC.

This chain uses TRBV19 with TRBJ1-5, with 9 nucleotides matching TRBD1. The germline gives CDR1 LNHDA, CDR2 SQIVND (reference sequence). CDR3 size: 13 residues. CDR3 bases: TGTACCGGTGGGACAGGGTCCAATCAGCCCCAGCATTTT. Its translation: CTGGTGSNQPQHF.

This clonotype was observed at least ten times. The chain uses TRBV5-6 and TRBJ2-5; 12 bases agree with TRBD1. This CDR3 contains 16 residues. The J segment lost 5 bases and the V segment lost 3 bases, leaving 8 bases of the junction unmatched. Germline lookup yields CDR1 SGHDT and CDR2 YYEEEE. The chain's CDR3 is CASSYGTGGAWETQYF. The CDR3 DNA is TGTGCCAGCAGCTACGGGACAGGGGGCGCATGGGAGACCCAGTACTTC.

This clonotype appeared many times. The chain recombines TRBV2 with TRBJ2-6; D is unresolved. Germline CDR1 is SNHLY and CDR2 is FYNNEI. This CDR3 contains 13 residues. The V gene lost 7 bases and the J gene lost 0 bases, with 4 bases spanning the gap. The CDR3 is CASKHSGANVLTF. The DNA for the CDR3 is TGTGCCAGCAAACACTCTGGGGCCAACGTCCTGACTTTC.

V usage is TRBV6-5 and J usage is TRBJ1-2; D might be TRBD1 (6 bases). The CDR3 contains 13 residues. Trimming cost V 8 bases and J 6 bases, with 16 bases left between them. CDR1 is MNHEY, CDR2 SVGAGI, per germline. The CDR3 sequence is CASGGAIWNGYTF. In DNA form, the CDR3 reads TGTGCCAGCGGGGGGGCCATTTGGAATGGCTACACCTTC.

This clonotype has ten or more counts. The rearrangement joins TRBV20-1 to TRBJ1-6; D remains ambiguous. Per germline, CDR1 DFQATT and CDR2 SNEGSKA (reference sequence). Trimming cost V 1 base and J 7 bases, with 17 bases left between them. The CDR3 extends over 16 amino acids. CDR3 loop: CSARGLIGSENSPLHF. The CDR3 bases are TGCAGTGCTAGAGGGTTGATCGGCAGTGAGAATTCACCCCTCCACTTT.

CDR3 in amino acids: CASSPATGLNEKLFF. CDR3 nucleotides: TGTGCCAGCTCACCGGCGACAGGCCTAAATGAAAAACTGTTTTTT. This chain connects TRBV18 to TRBJ1-4; possible D gene TRBD1, 6 bases. Germline V gene data show CDR1 as KGHSH and CDR2 as LQKENI. The CDR3 has 15 amino acids. Trimming took off 3 bases at V and 5 bases at J, with 13 bases between the two ends.

V usage is TRBV5-1 and J usage is TRBJ1-2; D remains unclear. CDR3 length: 11 amino acids. Germline loops: CDR1 SGHRS, CDR2 YFSETQ. Trimming shortened V by 5 bases and J by 10 bases, and 12 bases separated the two germline ends. In DNA form, the CDR3 reads TGCGCCAGCAGAGCGGACTTGGCCTACACCTTC. As protein: CASRADLAYTF.

The chain carries TRBV29-1 and TRBJ1-2; 9 bases agree with TRBD1. The CDR3 runs 15 residues. Germline-derived CDR1 and CDR2 are SQVTM and ANQGSEA. With V trimmed by 5 bases and J by 5 bases, 12 bases remained unmatched. This CDR3 is CSVQTAGQGRYGYTF. In DNA, the CDR3 is TGCAGCGTTCAAACCGCCGGACAGGGGAGGTATGGCTACACCTTC.

On this clonotype itself: One junction end disagrees with the germline gene, perhaps due to a read error. The V gene is TRBV5-5, the J gene TRBJ2-6; no clear D. CDR1 is SGHKS, CDR2 YYEKEE, per germline (reference sequence). This CDR3 comprises 12 residues. CDR3 sequence (DNA): TGTGCCAGCAGCTTCCGGCTTAGCACTGAAGCTTTC. This translates into CASSFRLSTEAF.

The chain has TRBV12-3 or TRBV12-4 and TRBJ1-5; D perhaps matches TRBD1 (5 bases). This CDR3 is 12 amino acids long. The V end lost 4 bases, the J end lost 11 bases, and 12 bases lay between the germline ends. The CDR3 is CASSSWGETQHF. CDR3 nucleotides: TGTGCCAGCAGTTCCTGGGGGGAGACCCAGCATTTT.

This clonotype was seen many times. This chain joins TRBV2 and TRBJ1-1; unclear D gene. Trimming took off 4 bases at V and 0 bases at J, with 24 bases between the two ends. CDR3 size: 19 residues. Germline assignment: CDR1 SNHLY and CDR2 FYNNEI. CDR3 amino acids: CASSVKLIGPKPMNTEAFF. Written as DNA, the CDR3 is TGTGCCAGCAGTGTGAAATTAATAGGGCCGAAACCTATGAACACTGAAGCTTTCTTT.

To note about this clonotype: A read error is possible here, since a much larger clone lies one base away. The chain combines TRBV20-1 with TRBJ2-7; a possible D gene is TRBD1 (6 bases). The germline gives CDR1 DFQATT, CDR2 SNEGSKA (reference sequence). This CDR3 has 16 amino acids. V dropped 1 base and J dropped 0 bases, with 16 bases sitting between them. The CDR3 DNA sequence: TGCAGTGCTAGAGGTGTATGGGGGCGAAGCTCCTACGAGCAGTACTTC. The encoded protein is CSARGVWGRSSYEQYF.

This clonotype was recorded many times. The chain employs TRBV4-1 and TRBJ1-2, with 10 bases lining up with TRBD1. Trimming removed 4 bases from V and 0 bases from J; junction bases left unmatched: 2. The CDR3 contains 15 residues. Germline V gives CDR1 MGHRA, CDR2 YSYEKL. This CDR3 reads CASSPGTGANYGYTF. CDR3 in DNA: TGCGCCAGCAGCCCTGGGACAGGGGCTAACTATGGCTACACCTTC.

The CDR3 sequence is CAISEGGVNTEAFF. The CDR3, as DNA: TGTGCCATCAGTGAGGGGGGAGTGAACACTGAAGCTTTCTTT. The rearrangement links TRBV10-3 to TRBJ1-1, with TRBD1 as a possible D gene (5 bases). The length of the CDR3 is 14 residues. V shed 2 bases and J shed 0 bases, with 7 bases lying between them. The V gene's germline CDR1 is ENHRY and CDR2 SYGVKD.

The chain recombines TRBV18 with TRBJ2-7; D is unresolved. This CDR3 is 13 amino acids long. With 0 bases removed from V and 3 bases from J, the gap between germline ends came to 6 bases. From germline, CDR1 is KGHSH and CDR2 LQKENI. The CDR3 region has the DNA TGTGCCAGCTCACCACCCAATTTCTACGAGCAGTACTTC. Translated: CASSPPNFYEQYF.

In this sample, this clonotype turned up many times. The rearrangement uses TRBV7-9 and TRBJ2-7, with TRBD1 identical over 9 bases. Trimming removed 5 bases from V and 6 bases from J; junction bases left unmatched: 11. CDR1 is SEHNR, CDR2 FQNEAQ, per germline (reference sequence). There are 15 residues in the CDR3. In DNA form, the CDR3 reads TGTGCCAGCAGCGATCATGGACAGGGGTATAGCGAGCAGTACTTC. This gives the protein CASSDHGQGYSEQYF.

CDR3 nucleotide sequence: TGCAGTGCTAGAGGACGGACTTATAGCAATCAGCCCCAGCATTTT. Protein product: CSARGRTYSNQPQHF. The chain joins TRBV20-1 to TRBJ1-5, with D unresolved. Between the trimmed V and J ends, which lost 1 base and 0 bases, there was a span of 10 bases. There are 15 residues in the CDR3. CDR1 DFQATT and CDR2 SNEGSKA come from the germline V gene (reference sequence).